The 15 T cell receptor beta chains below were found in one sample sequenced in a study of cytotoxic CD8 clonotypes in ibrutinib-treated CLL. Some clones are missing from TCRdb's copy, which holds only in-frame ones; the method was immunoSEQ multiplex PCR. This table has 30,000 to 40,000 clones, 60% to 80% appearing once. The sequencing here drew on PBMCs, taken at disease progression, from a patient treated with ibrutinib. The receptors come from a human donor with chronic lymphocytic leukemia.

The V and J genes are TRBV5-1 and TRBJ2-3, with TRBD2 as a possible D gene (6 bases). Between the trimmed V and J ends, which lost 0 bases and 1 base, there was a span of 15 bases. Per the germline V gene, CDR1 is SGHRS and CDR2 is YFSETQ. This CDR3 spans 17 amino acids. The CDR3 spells CASSLASAGRGTDTQYF. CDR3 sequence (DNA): TGCGCCAGCAGCTTGGCCTCCGCGGGGCGCGGCACAGATACGCAGTATTTT.

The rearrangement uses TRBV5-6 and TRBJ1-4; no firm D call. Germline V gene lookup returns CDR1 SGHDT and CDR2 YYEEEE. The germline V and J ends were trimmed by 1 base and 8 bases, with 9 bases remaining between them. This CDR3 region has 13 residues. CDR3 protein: CASSLIPGEKLFF. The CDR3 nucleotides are TGTGCCAGCAGCTTGATTCCAGGAGAAAAACTGTTTTTT.

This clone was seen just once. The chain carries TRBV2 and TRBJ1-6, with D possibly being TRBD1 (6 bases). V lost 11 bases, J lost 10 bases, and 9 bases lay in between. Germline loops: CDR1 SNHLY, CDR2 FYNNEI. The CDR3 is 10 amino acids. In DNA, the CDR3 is TGTGCCCCAGGACAGTCACCCCTCCACTTT. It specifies CAPGQSPLHF.

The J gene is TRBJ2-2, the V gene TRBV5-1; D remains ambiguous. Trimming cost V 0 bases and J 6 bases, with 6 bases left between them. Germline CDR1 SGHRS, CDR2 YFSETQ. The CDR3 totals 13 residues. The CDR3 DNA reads TGCGCCAGCAGCTTGGTGAAGGCCGGGGAGCTGTTTTTT. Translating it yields CASSLVKAGELFF.

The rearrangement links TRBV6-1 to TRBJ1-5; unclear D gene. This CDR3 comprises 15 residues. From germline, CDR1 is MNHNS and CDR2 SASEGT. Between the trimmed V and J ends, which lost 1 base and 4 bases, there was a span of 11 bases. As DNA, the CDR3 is TGTGCCAGCAGTGAAGGGGGTCAGGTTAATCAGCCCCAGCATTTT. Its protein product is CASSEGGQVNQPQHF.

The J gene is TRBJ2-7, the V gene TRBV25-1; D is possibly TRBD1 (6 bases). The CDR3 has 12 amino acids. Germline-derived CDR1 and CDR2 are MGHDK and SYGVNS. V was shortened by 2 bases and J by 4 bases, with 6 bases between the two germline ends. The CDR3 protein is CASSEQGYEQYF. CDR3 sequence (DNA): TGTGCCAGCAGTGAACAGGGGTACGAGCAGTACTTC.

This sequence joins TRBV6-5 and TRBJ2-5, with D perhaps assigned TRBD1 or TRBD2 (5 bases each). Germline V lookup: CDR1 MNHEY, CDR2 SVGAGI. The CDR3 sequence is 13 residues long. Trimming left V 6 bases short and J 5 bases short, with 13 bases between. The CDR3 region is CASRQGRTETQYF. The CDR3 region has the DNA TGTGCCAGCAGGCAGGGACGAACGGAGACCCAGTACTTC.

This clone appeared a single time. CDR3 sequence (DNA): TGCGCCAGCAGCATTCGGCGCACAGATACGCAGTATTTT. As protein: CASSIRRTDTQYF. J is TRBJ2-3 and V is TRBV5-1; D is ambiguous. The CDR3 runs to 13 residues. Germline values: CDR1 SGHRS, CDR2 YFSETQ. Trimming removed 4 bases at V and 1 base at J, with 7 bases between.

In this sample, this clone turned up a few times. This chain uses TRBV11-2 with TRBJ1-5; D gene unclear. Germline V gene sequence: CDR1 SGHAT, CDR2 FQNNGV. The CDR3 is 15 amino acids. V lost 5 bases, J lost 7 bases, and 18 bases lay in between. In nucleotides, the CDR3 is TGTGCCAGCAGCGCGGACGGAGCAGGTGGGCAGCCCCAGCATTTT. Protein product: CASSADGAGGQPQHF.

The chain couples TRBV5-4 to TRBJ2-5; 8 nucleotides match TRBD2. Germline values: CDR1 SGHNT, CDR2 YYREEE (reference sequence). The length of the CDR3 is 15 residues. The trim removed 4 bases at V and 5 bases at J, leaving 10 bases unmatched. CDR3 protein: CASSIPGLGGETQYF. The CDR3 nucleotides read TGTGCCAGCAGCATTCCGGGACTAGGGGGGGAGACCCAGTACTTC. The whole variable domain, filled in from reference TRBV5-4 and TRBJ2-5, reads ETGVTQSPTHLIKTRGQQVTLRCSSQSGHNTVSWYQQALGQGPQFIFQYYREEENGRGNFPPRFSGLQFPNYSSELNVNALELDDSALYLCASSIPGLGGETQYFGPGTRLLVL.

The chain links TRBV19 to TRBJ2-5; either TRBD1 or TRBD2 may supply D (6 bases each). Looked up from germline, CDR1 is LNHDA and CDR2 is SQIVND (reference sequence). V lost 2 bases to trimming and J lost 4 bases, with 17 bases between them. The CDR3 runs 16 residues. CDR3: CASSITGALRGETQYF. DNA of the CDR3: TGTGCCAGTAGTATAACGGGGGCCCTTCGGGGAGAGACCCAGTACTTC.

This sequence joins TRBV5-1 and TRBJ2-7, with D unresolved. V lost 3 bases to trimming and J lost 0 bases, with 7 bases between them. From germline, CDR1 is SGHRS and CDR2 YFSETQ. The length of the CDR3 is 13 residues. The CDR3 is CASSWQSSYEQYF. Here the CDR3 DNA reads TGCGCCAGCAGCTGGCAGAGCTCCTACGAGCAGTACTTC.

The CDR3 reads CASSPLAGGGDEQFF. DNA of the CDR3: TGTGCCAGCAGCCCACTAGCGGGGGGCGGGGATGAGCAGTTCTTC. The genes are TRBV7-9 and TRBJ2-1, with 12 bases aligning to TRBD2. The V segment lost 5 bases and the J segment 8 bases; nucleotides outside the gene matches: 7. Germline V gives CDR1 SEHNR, CDR2 FQNEAQ (reference sequence). CDR3 size: 15 residues. Complete variable domain (other parts from reference TRBV7-9 and TRBJ2-1): DTGVSQNPRHKITKRGQNVTFRCDPISEHNRLYWYRQTLGQGPEFLTYFQNEAQLEKSRLLSDRFSAERPKGSFSTLEIQRTEQGDSAMYLCASSPLAGGGDEQFFGPGTRLTVL.

CDR3 nucleotides: TGTGCCAGCGGAACAGGACAGGGCCTAATTTCACCCCTCCACTTT. Translating gives CASGTGQGLISPLHF. The V and J genes are TRBV6-5 and TRBJ1-6; 8 positions match TRBD1. The germline V gene encodes CDR1 MNHEY and CDR2 SVGAGI. CDR3 length equals 15 residues. V lost 8 bases to trimming and J lost 9 bases; unmatched junction nucleotides: 12.

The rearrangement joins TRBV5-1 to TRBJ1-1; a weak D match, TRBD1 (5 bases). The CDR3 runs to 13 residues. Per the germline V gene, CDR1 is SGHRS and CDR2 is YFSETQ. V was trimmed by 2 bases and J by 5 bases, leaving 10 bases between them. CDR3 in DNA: TGCGCCAGCAGCTTCGTGGGGGGGACTGAAGCTTTCTTT. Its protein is CASSFVGGTEAFF.